This T cell receptor (beta chain) was retrieved from a study of T cell responses to AZD1222 COVID-19 vaccine. Study overall: Doses given second, at about 4 or about 12 weeks, were pooled.

Trimming cost V 0 bases and J 0 bases, with 12 bases left between them. Germline CDR1 is SGHVS and CDR2 is FQNEAQ. This CDR3 contains 17 residues. Sequencing was performed with immunoSEQ multiplex PCR; in TCRdb, only in-frame clones are kept and a portion is missing. The table lists fewer than 300,000 clones, roughly 93% of them singletons. Details on this clone: Its specificity is not known.

General observations from the study: Spike-specific TCR breadth and depth went up after people got two AZD1222 doses. Clonal diversity may have been underestimated, and the donors were mostly white British, with more females than males. In all cases, repertoires were sampled only after the peak T cell response.

The specimen was peripheral blood, collected on day 0 of AZD1222 vaccination. The V gene is TRBV7-8, the J gene TRBJ1-3, with D perhaps TRBD1 (6 bases). This sequence was found in an adult in good health. The CDR3 nucleotides are TGTGCCAGCAGCTTAGCGGGGGGCCTCTCCTCTGGAAACACCATATATTTT. Its protein product is CASSLAGGLSSGNTIYF.